This T cell receptor (beta chain) derives from a study of T cells in narcolepsy. Between the trimmed V and J ends, which lost 10 bases and 5 bases, there was a span of 17 bases. The CDR3 has 13 amino acids. Germline CDR1 MNHNS, CDR2 SASEGT. The repertoire was sequenced with immunoSEQ multiplex PCR; TCRdb's copy has only in-frame clones and lacks some. The sample records 32,000 or so clones, around 86% being singletons. This chain links TRBV6-1 with TRBJ1-2, with TRBD1 as a possible D gene (6 bases). The receptor was derived from a human donor with narcolepsy. Material for sequencing was CD45RA- memory CD4+ T cells from PBMCs. DNA for the CDR3: TGTGCCATCGCACAGGGAATTATGTATGGCTACACCTTC. It specifies CAIAQGIMYGYTF.